This note documents a single TCR beta chain sequence. The antigen is unknown. These data originate in a study of response to subunit inactivated influenza vaccine. Study observations and caveats: The authors suggested that few new T cells are recruited per seasonal influenza vaccination.

TCRdb reprocessed the RT-PCR reads via MiXCR and lists one record per CDR3 protein. The sample consists of roughly 570,000 distinct CDR3 sequences, approximately 14% of them appearing once. The CDR3 runs to 21 residues. Trimming cost V 3 bases and J 0 bases; bases outside gene matches: 11. Germline V CDR1 and CDR2: KGHSH, LQKENI. The TCR was taken from a man aged 50 to 59 who received an inactivated influenza vaccine. The J gene is TRBJ2-6, the V gene TRBV18; 13 bases fit TRBD2. The sample here was PBMCs from blood, taken 11 to 12 days after vaccination. The CDR3 protein is CASSPLLGLAGVDSGANVLTF. The CDR3, as DNA: TGTGCCAGCTCACCGCTTTTAGGACTAGCGGGGGTCGACTCTGGGGCCAACGTCCTGACTTTC.